Shown below are 26 T cell receptor beta chains from a single sample sequenced in a study of blood T cells in healthy people across ages. Sample-barcoded 5' priming and a J-beta primer mix drove a second PCR of roughly 7 to 11 cycles. One entry per CDR3 protein, called by TCRdb with MiXCR from the 5' RACE reads. The sample carries about a million distinct CDR3 sequences, approximately 50% recorded once. Sequenced material: blood. The receptors come from an older woman in good health.

This clonotype was observed a few times. This rearrangement joins TRBV4-2 to TRBJ1-4, with a weak D call TRBD1 (6 bases). In germline, CDR1 is LGHNA, CDR2 YNFKEQ. The CDR3 is 15 amino acids. V lost 4 bases, J lost 5 bases, and 14 bases lay in between. The CDR3 sequence is CASSLQGSSNEKLFF. The CDR3 nucleotides read TGTGCCAGCAGCCTCCAGGGGTCTTCGAATGAAAAACTGTTTTTT.

This sequence joins TRBV14 and TRBJ2-7; D gene unclear. Deletions cut 4 bases from V and 3 bases from J, with 13 bases between. The CDR3 extends over 14 amino acids. Per the germline V gene, CDR1 is SGHDN and CDR2 is FVKESK. CDR3 in DNA: TGTGCCAGCAGCCCTACATTGTTGGGCTACGAGCAGTACTTC. Translating it yields CASSPTLLGYEQYF. Looking up the rest from reference TRBV14 and TRBJ2-7 gives the full variable domain: EAGVTQFPSHSVIEKGQTVTLRCDPISGHDNLYWYRRVMGKEIKFLLHFVKESKQDESGMPNNRFLAERTGGTYSTLKVQPAELEDSGVYFCASSPTLLGYEQYFGPGTRLTVT.

The chain recombines TRBV5-1 with TRBJ2-6, with D tentatively TRBD2 (5 bases). CDR1 is SGHRS and CDR2 is YFSETQ in the germline V gene. Trimming shortened V by 3 bases and J by 9 bases, and 13 bases separated the two germline ends. CDR3 length: 14 residues. The CDR3 DNA is TGCGCCAGCAGCTCCTGGAGCGGATACAACGTCCTGACTTTC. It codes for CASSSWSGYNVLTF. The full variable domain, completed using reference TRBV5-1 and TRBJ2-6, is KAGVTQTPRYLIKTRGQQVTLSCSPISGHRSVSWYQQTPGQGLQFLFEYFSETQRNKGNFPGRFSGRQFSNSRSEMNVSTLELGDSALYLCASSSWSGYNVLTFGAGSRLTVL.

This clonotype was counted only a few times. The chain uses TRBV7-9 and TRBJ2-5, with D perhaps matching TRBD1 (6 bases). Germline CDR1 is SEHNR and CDR2 is FQNEAQ (reference sequence). The ends were cut back, 4 bases at V and 0 bases at J, with 15 bases in the middle. The CDR3 covers 16 residues. CDR3 in amino acids: CASSSPGTRYQETQYF. The DNA of the CDR3 is TGTGCCAGCAGCTCCCCCGGGACAAGGTACCAAGAGACCCAGTACTTC.

The genes are TRBV20-1 and TRBJ2-3; D is possibly TRBD1 or TRBD2 (6 bases each). V was trimmed by 5 bases and J by 5 bases, leaving 11 bases between them. Germline V gene lookup returns CDR1 DFQATT and CDR2 SNEGSKA (reference sequence). The CDR3 spans 12 residues. The CDR3 loop reads CSARKGGDTQYF. As DNA, the CDR3 is TGCAGTGCTCGTAAGGGGGGAGATACGCAGTATTTT.

V is TRBV25-1 and J is TRBJ2-5, with D possibly being TRBD2 (6 bases). The J call is in doubt because the DNA end fits TRBJ2-7 better. The CDR3 length is 15 residues. CDR1 MGHDK and CDR2 SYGVNS come from the germline V gene. CDR3 in amino acids: CASSELEGVGYEQYF. In DNA form, the CDR3 reads TGTGCCAGCAGTGAATTGGAGGGAGTAGGTTACGAGCAGTACTTC.

This clonotype was counted only a few times. This chain links TRBV20-1 with TRBJ1-6; D may be TRBD1 (5 bases). Germline lookup yields CDR1 DFQATT and CDR2 SNEGSKA (reference sequence). The CDR3 contains 13 residues. V was clipped by 5 bases and J by 5 bases, with 10 bases between them. This chain's CDR3 is CSASGEDNSPLHF. The DNA for the CDR3 is TGCAGTGCTTCGGGGGAGGATAATTCACCCCTCCACTTT.

The genes are TRBV12-3 or TRBV12-4 and TRBJ2-5; possibly TRBD1 for D (6 bases). The CDR3 is made up of 15 amino acids. V shed 3 bases and J shed 11 bases, with 22 bases lying between them. The CDR3 coding sequence is TGTGCCAGCAGTTTCCTGACAGGAAACTACAATGAGCAGTACTTC. Translated: CASSFLTGNYNEQYF.

The V and J genes are TRBV5-1 and TRBJ2-7; D is possibly TRBD2 (6 bases). Germline V gene sequence: CDR1 SGHRS, CDR2 YFSETQ. Trimming shortened V by 4 bases and J by 5 bases, and 16 bases separated the two germline ends. The CDR3 sequence is 14 residues long. CDR3 DNA: TGCGCCAGCAGCCCCGGGAGAATAAGGAACGAGCAGTACTTC. Amino acid sequence: CASSPGRIRNEQYF.

This chain joins TRBV6-5 and TRBJ1-2; D gene uncertain. V lost 2 bases and J 0 bases, leaving 10 bases between the germline ends. The CDR3 loop spans 15 amino acids. The V gene's germline CDR1 is MNHEY and CDR2 SVGAGI. The CDR3 reads CASSYGGGTNYGYTF. The CDR3 bases are TGTGCCAGCAGTTACGGTGGCGGTACTAACTATGGCTACACCTTC.

This chain joins TRBV20-1 and TRBJ2-7; D unclear. V lost 5 bases to trimming and J lost 5 bases, with 13 bases between them. The CDR3 runs 12 residues. Looked up from germline, CDR1 is DFQATT and CDR2 is SNEGSKA (reference sequence). The CDR3 protein is CSAGPGADEQYF. CDR3 coding DNA: TGCAGTGCTGGCCCCGGAGCAGACGAGCAGTACTTC.

This clonotype was seen more than once but under ten times. The chain is built from TRBV29-1 and TRBJ2-3; D is possibly TRBD1 or TRBD2 (5 bases each). This CDR3 has 13 amino acids. V was trimmed by 5 bases and J by 4 bases, leaving 13 bases between them. The germline V gene has CDR1 SQVTM and CDR2 ANQGSEA. The CDR3 nucleotides are TGCAGCGTTAAGGGTGGGGGACCAGATACGCAGTATTTT. Its translation: CSVKGGGPDTQYF.

This clonotype was observed many times. The V and J genes are TRBV7-2 and TRBJ2-7, with TRBD2 matching 7 bases. The CDR3 has 16 amino acids. Germline CDR1 SGHTA, CDR2 FQGNSA. The junction had 12 bases not matched to a gene; V was cut back by 5 bases and J by 2 bases. CDR3 in DNA: TGTGCCAGCAGCCCCGGACTAGATACAAAGCCCTACGAGCAGTACTTC. Translating gives CASSPGLDTKPYEQYF.

This clonotype was recorded at least ten times. The V call is TRBV7-9, the J call TRBJ1-2, with no clear D. The CDR3 extends over 18 amino acids. The V end was cut by 5 bases, the J end by 1 base, with 23 bases between. Germline V CDR1 and CDR2: SEHNR, FQNEAQ (reference sequence). The DNA for the CDR3 is TGTGCCAGCAGCCCCCGCCTTGCGACATCGACTTTTAACTATGGCTACACCTTC. It is translated as CASSPRLATSTFNYGYTF.

J is TRBJ2-1 and V is TRBV9, with D possibly being TRBD1 (6 bases). This CDR3 comprises 13 residues. Between the trimmed V and J ends, which lost 0 bases and 8 bases, there was a span of 9 bases. CDR1 is SGDLS and CDR2 is YYNGEE in the germline V gene. The CDR3 DNA reads TGTGCCAGCAGCGTAGTGGGGGCCTATGAGCAGTTCTTC. Translated, it gives CASSVVGAYEQFF. Full variable domain (outside the CDR3, taken from reference TRBV9 and TRBJ2-1): DSGVTQTPKHLITATGQRVTLRCSPRSGDLSVYWYQQSLDQGLQFLIQYYNGEERAKGNILERFSAQQFPDLHSELNLSSLELGDSALYFCASSVVGAYEQFFGPGTRLTVL.

This clonotype was observed a handful of times. The chain recombines TRBV29-1 with TRBJ1-2; 8 bases agree with TRBD1. With 7 bases clipped from V and 7 bases from J, the junction kept 11 bases outside the gene matches. Germline loops: CDR1 SQVTM, CDR2 ANQGSEA. This CDR3 spans 13 amino acids. The CDR3 protein is CSAADTTGGGYTF. In DNA form, the CDR3 reads TGCAGCGCTGCGGATACTACAGGGGGTGGCTACACCTTC.

V and J are TRBV7-2 and TRBJ1-5, with TRBD1 identical over 7 bases. The germline gives CDR1 SGHTA, CDR2 FQGNSA. The CDR3 extends over 17 amino acids. V shed 0 bases and J 0 bases; nucleotides not matched to a gene: 5. The CDR3 coding sequence is TGTGCCAGCAGCTTAGCGTCACAGGGGTATAGCAATCAGCCCCAGCATTTT. It is translated as CASSLASQGYSNQPQHF. The complete variable domain, with remaining parts taken from reference TRBV7-2 and TRBJ1-5, reads GAGVSQSPSNKVTEKGKDVELRCDPISGHTALYWYRQSLGQGLEFLIYFQGNSAPDKSGLPSDRFSAERTGGSVSTLTIQRTQQEDSAVYLCASSLASQGYSNQPQHFGDGTRLSIL.

The J gene is TRBJ2-7, the V gene TRBV15; D uncertain. The length of the CDR3 is 14 residues. The germline gives CDR1 LNHNV, CDR2 YYDKDF (reference sequence). The V end lost 0 bases, the J end lost 2 bases, and 8 bases lay between the germline ends. DNA of the CDR3: TGTGCCACCAGCAGAGATCGGCCCCCCTACGAGCAGTACTTC. Translating gives CATSRDRPPYEQYF.

About this clonotype itself: This may come from a read error, since a much larger clone is one base off. This sequence joins TRBV20-1 and TRBJ2-1, with TRBD2 identical over 14 bases. Germline lookup yields CDR1 DFQATT and CDR2 SNEGSKA (reference sequence). The CDR3 loop spans 16 amino acids. CDR3 sequence (DNA): TGCAGTACTAGAGGCCCGGGACTAGCGGGAGTGAATGAGCAGTTCTTC. Protein product: CSTRGPGLAGVNEQFF.

In its sample, this clonotype was seen many times. The chain combines TRBV7-2 with TRBJ2-7; no firm D call. CDR1 is SGHTA, CDR2 FQGNSA, per germline. The CDR3 runs 14 residues. V dropped 1 base and J dropped 3 bases, with 10 bases sitting between them. CDR3 protein: CASSLGGQYYEQYF. In DNA, the CDR3 is TGTGCCAGCAGCTTAGGGGGTCAGTACTACGAGCAGTACTTC.

Note on this clonotype: A junction end diverges from the germline sequence, so it may reflect a read error. This sequence joins TRBV7-2 and TRBJ2-1, with a tentative D call TRBD2 (6 bases). Per germline, CDR1 SGHTA and CDR2 FQGNSA. The CDR3 length is 15 residues. The CDR3: CASSRGSRSRNERFF. Written as DNA, the CDR3 is TGTGCCAGCAGTCGGGGGTCTCGATCGAGGAATGAGCGGTTCTTC.

This rearrangement joins TRBV28 to TRBJ2-5, with a possible D match to TRBD2 (6 bases). The germline V gene has CDR1 MDHEN and CDR2 SYDVKM. The CDR3 runs to 14 residues. V gave up 11 bases and J gave up 3 bases, with 19 bases separating them. In nucleotides, the CDR3 is TGTGCCGCCGGAGGGACGCCGGGGGAAGAGACCCAGTACTTC. This gives the protein CAAGGTPGEETQYF.

There are a few counts of this clonotype. This chain joins TRBV4-2 and TRBJ1-5, with 8 bases fitting TRBD1. The CDR3 loop spans 15 amino acids. Looked up from germline, CDR1 is LGHNA and CDR2 is YNFKEQ. Trimming took 5 bases from V and 0 from J; bases not matched to a gene: 3. The CDR3 loop is CASSWDRYSNQPQHF. The CDR3 DNA follows: TGTGCCAGCAGCTGGGACAGGTATAGCAATCAGCCCCAGCATTTT.

This clonotype was seen once. The junction shows a germline mismatch at one end, possibly a read error. V gene TRBV28 combines with J gene TRBJ2-1, with TRBD1 identical over 7 bases. The CDR3 is 16 residues long. In germline, CDR1 is MDHEN, CDR2 SYDVKM. The CDR3 bases are TGTGCCAGTAGTACCCACAGGGGTCGACCCTACAATGAGCAGGTCTTC. Translated, it gives CASSTHRGRPYNEQVF.

The chain combines TRBV28 with TRBJ2-6; 7 bases match TRBD1. After removal of 5 bases from V and 2 bases from J, the junction contained 6 bases not matched to a gene. This CDR3 comprises 16 residues. In germline, CDR1 is MDHEN, CDR2 SYDVKM. Written as DNA, the CDR3 is TGTGCCAGCAGTCTCACCGGACAGGCTGGGGCCAACGTCCTGACTTTC. Protein: CASSLTGQAGANVLTF. Together with reference TRBV28 and TRBJ2-6, the CDR3 gives the full variable domain: DVKVTQSSRYLVKRTGEKVFLECVQDMDHENMFWYRQDPGLGLRLIYFSYDVKMKEKGDIPEGYSVSREKKERFSLILESASTNQTSMYLCASSLTGQAGANVLTFGAGSRLTVL.

The chain links TRBV7-2 to TRBJ2-1; TRBD2 matches 7 bases. Trimming cost V 4 bases and J 8 bases; bases outside gene matches: 14. CDR3 length equals 16 residues. The V gene's germline CDR1 is SGHTA and CDR2 FQGNSA. In DNA form, the CDR3 reads TGTGCCAGCAGCTCCTCTCGACTAGCCCCTAGGGATGAGCAGTTCTTC. Translation gives CASSSSRLAPRDEQFF.